This T cell receptor (beta chain) emerged from a study of T cells in Graves' hyperthyroidism and ophthalmopathy (dated by TCRdb to between 2018 and 2020). With regard to the full study: Peripheral blood samples were taken at the time of initial diagnosis, prior to any treatment. TCR V-J signatures able to tell the groups apart were searched for in a discovery cohort of 100 patients, of whom more than 40 had Graves' ophthalmopathy and roughly 59 had stable Graves' hyperthyroidism. Whether ophthalmopathy could be predicted prospectively was tested in an independent validation cohort made up of roughly 20 hyperthyroidism patients plus 17 patients who later progressed to ophthalmopathy. The 100 discovery patients were randomly split 7:3 into training and test sets. In addition, the study compared T-cell repertoires in thyroid tissue and in blood from a handful of Graves' hyperthyroidism patients. After sampling, hyperthyroidism patients received methimazole starting at 30 mg daily, and ophthalmopathy patients received high-dose intravenous methylprednisolone. The paper describes TCR Vbeta CDR3 sequencing of 135 peripheral blood samples, made up of 43 ophthalmopathy patients, more than 70 hyperthyroidism patients and 17 progressor patients.

Stable Graves' hyperthyroidism was defined as the absence of progression to ophthalmopathy over 18 months of follow-up. Hyperthyroidism patients were newly diagnosed, had a disease duration of under 2 months, and were aged 18 to 65 years. The study excluded patients with uncontrolled infections, other autoimmune diseases, pregnancy or lactation. Diagnoses were based on clinical symptoms, serum thyroxine and TRAb, thyroid ultrasound and orbital computed tomography. PBMCs were isolated from more than 8 ml of fresh peripheral blood by Ficoll-Paque density gradient centrifugation. Total RNA was extracted with Trizol reagent, and quality was checked on an Agilent 2100 Bioanalyzer. The full study reports these points: Most expanded thyroid clonotypes (frequency above 0.001) were also found in blood, which suggests that blood repertoires may mirror thyroid immune responses. In validation, the model predicted progression to ophthalmopathy a median of around six months before onset, with approximately 68% sensitivity and about 72% specificity. A model built on a 13 V-J signature distinguished ophthalmopathy from stable hyperthyroidism, reaching around 87% sensitivity and around 81% specificity in cross-validation and 80%/75% in testing. Sample size was not statistically predetermined, and blinding of investigators to group allocation was not performed.

This clonotype was observed a handful of times. This receptor's antigen is unknown. Base qualities are not provided; no much larger clone lies one nucleotide away. The CDR3 sequence holds 16 residues, the cysteine and phenylalanine included. The kept DNA is CDR3 alone, 48 bases in frame from the first base. The V and J ends are trimmed by 5 bases and 4 bases, leaving 20 bases between them. Sequences SGHAT (CDR1) and FQNNGV (CDR2) are obtained from the germline V gene. TCR beta CDR3 regions were amplified from RNA transcripts. A first-round RT-PCR of the TCR CDR3 used the HTBI primer set with the Qiagen OneStep RT-PCR kit. Libraries were constructed in a second round of multiplex PCR, after which size selection and purification were carried out. Libraries were sequenced paired-end with 100 bp reads on an Illumina HiSeq2000. Per the original workflow: Raw data were processed with SOAPnuke, discarding reads with adapters, uncalled bases, mean Phred below 15, or no exact constant-primer or identifier match. High-quality paired reads were merged using COPE v1.2.5, and each unique nucleotide sequence was defined as a clonotype. MiTCR v1.1 was used to align clonotypes to the IMGT TRBV, TRBD and TRBJ reference segments. The analysis was restricted to V-J combinations with a frequency above 0.0001, which together covered 99% to 99.2% of the repertoires. The TCS score was defined as the ratio of F50 (clonal expansion) to E x V (chaos), calculated using BLOSUM62-based TCRdist between CDR3 peptides within each V-J. Welch's t-statistics and random forest reduced 450 to 600 V-J features to roughly 13, which were used in a naive Bayes classifier (R e1071). TCRdb reprocessing: public reads trimmed at Q25 with fastp, clones called with MiXCR, in-frame beta chains kept. For every CDR3 protein sequence, its rows merge into one entry that carries the most common genes and DNA. TCRdb, rather than the study authors, made the V and J calls. The sample table records around 350,000 distinct CDR3 sequences; 15% to 20% of these occur just once. The ten top clones hold 3.7% of the sample.

The sequence was obtained from a woman aged 18-29 years with Graves' hyperthyroidism. Recombination joined TRBV11-2 with TRBJ2-5; too little of a D gene remains to name it. The sequenced material came from blood. The CDR3 has the sequence CASSLGDPSGSETQYF. The DNA sequence follows: TGTGCCAGCAGCCTAGGTGACCCCTCGGGTTCAGAGACCCAGTACTTC.